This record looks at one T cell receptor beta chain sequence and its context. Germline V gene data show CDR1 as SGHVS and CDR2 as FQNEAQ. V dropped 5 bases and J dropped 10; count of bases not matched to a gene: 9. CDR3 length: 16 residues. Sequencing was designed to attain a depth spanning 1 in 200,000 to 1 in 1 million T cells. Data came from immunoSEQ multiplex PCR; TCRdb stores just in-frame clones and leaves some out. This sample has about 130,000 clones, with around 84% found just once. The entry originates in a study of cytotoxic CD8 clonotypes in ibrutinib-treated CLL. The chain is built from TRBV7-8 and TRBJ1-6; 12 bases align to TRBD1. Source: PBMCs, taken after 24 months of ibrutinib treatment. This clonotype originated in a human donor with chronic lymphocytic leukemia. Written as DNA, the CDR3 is TGTGCCAGCAGCCGGGACAGGGGGCTTCCTGGCTCACCCCTCCACTTT. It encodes CASSRDRGLPGSPLHF.